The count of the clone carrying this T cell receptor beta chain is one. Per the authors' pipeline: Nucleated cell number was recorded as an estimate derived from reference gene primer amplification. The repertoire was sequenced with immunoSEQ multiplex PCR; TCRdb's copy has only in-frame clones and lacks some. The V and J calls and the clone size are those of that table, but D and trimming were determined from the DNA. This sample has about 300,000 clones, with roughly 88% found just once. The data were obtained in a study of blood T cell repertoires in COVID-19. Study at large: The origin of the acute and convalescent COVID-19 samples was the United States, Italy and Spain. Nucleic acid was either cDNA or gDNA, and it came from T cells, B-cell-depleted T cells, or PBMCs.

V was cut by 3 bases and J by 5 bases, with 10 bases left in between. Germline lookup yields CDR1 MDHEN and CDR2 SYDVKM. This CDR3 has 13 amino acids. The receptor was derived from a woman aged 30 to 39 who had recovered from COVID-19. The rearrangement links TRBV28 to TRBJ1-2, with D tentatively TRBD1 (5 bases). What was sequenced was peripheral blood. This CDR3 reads CASSFRGGYGYTF. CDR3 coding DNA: TGTGCCAGCAGTTTCCGGGGGGGGTATGGCTACACCTTC.